This T cell receptor (beta chain) was profiled in a study of cytomegalovirus exposure and HLA in healthy donors. Germline V gives CDR1 GTSNPN, CDR2 SVGIG (reference sequence). The CDR3 sequence is 18 residues long. Trimming stripped 2 bases from V and 0 bases from J, with 19 bases between. Regarding the study as a whole: Among TCR beta chains, those listed as cytomegalovirus-associated numbered some 160.

Worth noting for this clone: Its specificity is not known.

The PCR made use of 60 Vbeta and 13 Jbeta primers. Profiling relied on immunoSEQ multiplex PCR, and the TCRdb table lists in-frame clones only, not all of them. Counted here are 100,000 to 150,000 clones, 80% to 90% occurring once; the ten biggest clones make up under 3.5%. The sample taken for sequencing was PBMCs. The chain recombines TRBV30 with TRBJ1-4; D is undetermined. This receptor was taken from a man aged 50 to 59 in good health and CMV-seronegative. The CDR3 coding sequence is TGTGCCTGGAGTCGGGGTTGGCAGTTATTTGCAACTAATGAAAAACTGTTTTTT. Translated: CAWSRGWQLFATNEKLFF.